This paragraph covers one TCR beta chain sequence. With no exception, relapse followed autologous stem cell transplantation in all patients, and brentuximab vedotin exposure varied. The CDR3 spans 12 residues. Between the trimmed V and J ends, which lost 5 bases and 2 bases, there was a span of 7 bases. Germline-derived CDR1 and CDR2 are SNHLY and FYNNEI. The sample originates from a study of PD-1 blockade in classical Hodgkin lymphoma. Here immunoSEQ multiplex PCR was the method, and the copy in TCRdb shows in-frame clones only, minus some. Of about 41,000 clones detected, roughly 70% appear once; the ten largest clones hold about 20%.

The rearrangement joins TRBV2 to TRBJ2-7, with no clear D. The starting material was peripheral blood mononuclear cells (PBMCs), obtained at baseline. The origin of this receptor is a human donor with classical Hodgkin lymphoma. This CDR3 reads CASSLGTYEQYF. The CDR3 nucleotides read TGTGCCAGCAGTCTTGGGACCTACGAGCAGTACTTC. The full variable domain, completed using reference TRBV2 and TRBJ2-7, is EPEVTQTPSHQVTQMGQEVILRCVPISNHLYFYWYRQILGQKVEFLVSFYNNEISEKSEIFDDQFSVERPDGSNFTLKIRSTKLEDSAMYFCASSLGTYEQYFGPGTRLTVT.